These 8 T cell receptor beta chains originate from one sample sequenced in a study of T-cell memory formation after mild COVID-19. Each CDR3 protein gets one entry after TCRdb re-called the 5' RACE reads with MiXCR. The profile shows 550,000 to 600,000 distinct CDR3 sequences, roughly 20% of them singletons. The sequenced sample consisted of PBMCs or a T cell subset sorted from them (not recorded which). These TCRs come from an adult woman who had mild COVID-19 (a few samples of this study predate the infection). Cell type and time point are not known.

Only a few counts were recorded for this clonotype. The chain couples TRBV6-6 to TRBJ2-7; 8 bases align to TRBD1. Losses at the gene ends were 2 bases for V and 5 bases for J; bases not matched to a gene: 8. The CDR3 runs 15 residues. Germline V lookup: CDR1 MNHNY, CDR2 SVGAGI (reference sequence). As DNA, the CDR3 is TGTGCCAGCAGTTACGGAGGACAGGGAGGAGACGAGCAGTACTTC. Encoded protein: CASSYGGQGGDEQYF.

This clonotype showed up just a few times. The chain has TRBV4-2 and TRBJ2-1, with 10 bases that match TRBD2. The germline CDR1 and CDR2 sequences are LGHNA and YNFKEQ. V dropped 4 bases and J dropped 5; count of bases not matched to a gene: 5. This CDR3 has 15 amino acids. CDR3 sequence reads: CASSPAGGPNNEQFF. Written as DNA, the CDR3 is TGTGCCAGCAGCCCAGCGGGAGGGCCTAACAATGAGCAGTTCTTC.

This clonotype was found many times. This sequence joins TRBV27 and TRBJ2-1; 8 nucleotides align to TRBD2. With V trimmed by 3 bases and J by 3 bases, 1 base remained unmatched. The CDR3 has 14 amino acids. Germline loops: CDR1 MNHEY, CDR2 SMNVEV (reference sequence). This CDR3 is CASSFRGGYNEQFF. In DNA, the CDR3 is TGTGCCAGCAGTTTCCGGGGGGGCTACAATGAGCAGTTCTTC.

The chain recombines TRBV19 with TRBJ1-5; possible D gene TRBD1, 5 bases. Germline V gives CDR1 LNHDA, CDR2 SQIVND (reference sequence). The ends were cut back, 3 bases at V and 2 bases at J, with 11 bases in the middle. The CDR3 is 15 residues long. For the CDR3, the DNA is TGTGCCAGTAGTATCGGGGGAGGTGGCAATCAGCCCCAGCATTTT. Translating it yields CASSIGGGGNQPQHF.

The rearrangement uses TRBV27 and TRBJ2-7, with unresolved D. Germline V CDR1 and CDR2: MNHEY, SMNVEV (reference sequence). The V end lost 0 bases, the J end lost 6 bases, and 12 bases lay between the germline ends. The CDR3 spans 14 residues. CDR3 region: CASSLSYGSREQYF. The CDR3 nucleotides read TGTGCCAGCAGTTTATCATACGGCAGTCGCGAGCAGTACTTC.

The table lists this clonotype with a few counts. The chain employs TRBV2 and TRBJ2-7; D is possibly TRBD1 (5 bases). The V end was cut by 6 bases, the J end by 2 bases, with 11 bases between. CDR1 and CDR2 from the germline V gene are SNHLY and FYNNEI. The CDR3 loop spans 13 amino acids. CDR3 protein: CASSSGLPYEQYF. In DNA form, the CDR3 reads TGTGCCAGCAGCTCAGGGCTCCCCTACGAGCAGTACTTC.

This chain links TRBV23-1 with TRBJ1-1; D unclear. TRBV23-1 is designated an ORF whose function remains uncertain. Between the trimmed V and J ends, which lost 0 bases and 8 bases, there was a span of 16 bases. The CDR3 sequence is 15 residues long. The DNA for the CDR3 is TGCGCCAGCAGTCAATCGACGAGGTTATCGGGGGAAGCTTTCTTT. It specifies CASSQSTRLSGEAFF.

The chain has TRBV9 and TRBJ2-3; D remains unclear. In germline, CDR1 is SGDLS, CDR2 YYNGEE. CDR3 length: 14 residues. The V and J ends lost 3 bases and 1 base respectively, with 9 bases between them. CDR3 protein: CASSGVARTDTQYF. DNA for the CDR3: TGTGCCAGCAGCGGAGTTGCCCGCACAGATACGCAGTATTTT.